What follows is one T cell receptor (beta chain) and its context. Its antigen is not known. The assay was immunoSEQ multiplex PCR, and TCRdb's table has in-frame clones only and misses some. This sample yields approximately 170,000 clones, of which over 85% are seen a single time; about 3.9% belongs to the top ten. This CDR3 is built from 15 residues. Germline V gives CDR1 SGHNT, CDR2 YYREEE (reference sequence). V dropped 4 bases and J dropped 0 bases, with 10 bases sitting between them. The data were taken from a study of T cell responses to AZD1222 COVID-19 vaccine. As for the study in general: Samples with a second dose at about 4 or about 12 weeks were pooled together.

Study outcomes and limitations: Two AZD1222 doses significantly raised spike-specific TCR breadth and depth over controls. The donor cohort was predominantly white British with a female majority, and clonal diversity may have been underestimated.

The specimen comprised peripheral blood, sampled on day 0 of AZD1222 vaccination. The clonotype originates from an adult in good health. The genes are TRBV5-4 and TRBJ1-4, with a tentative D call TRBD1 (5 bases). DNA for the CDR3: TGTGCCAGCAGCCCCTCGGGACCAACTAATGAAAAACTGTTTTTT. Translated, it gives CASSPSGPTNEKLFF.